The 28 T cell receptor beta chains below come from one sample, sequenced in a study of T cells in Graves' hyperthyroidism and ophthalmopathy. RNA transcripts were the template for amplifying TCR beta CDR3 regions. TCR CDR3 regions were first amplified by RT-PCR with HTBI primers. TCRdb fed the multiplex PCR reads into MiXCR, producing one record per CDR3 protein. The sample yields approximately 560,000 distinct CDR3 sequences, about half seen once. The sequencing input was peripheral blood or thyroid tissue (not recorded which). Every receptor here comes from a woman aged 18-35 years with Graves' hyperthyroidism.

The rearrangement links TRBV6-6 to TRBJ2-7, with TRBD2 matching 10 bases. In germline, CDR1 is MNHNY, CDR2 SVGAGI (reference sequence). V lost 1 base and J lost 0; bases outside the gene matches: 3. The CDR3 is made up of 16 amino acids. CDR3 residues: CASSYLAGGSSYEQYF. The CDR3 DNA follows: TGTGCCAGCAGTTACTTAGCGGGAGGTTCCTCCTACGAGCAGTACTTC.

Comment on this clonotype: Here the CDR3 omits its conserved ending phenylalanine or tryptophan, so a read error is the likely source. Because the CDR3's place on the DNA is in doubt, the DNA is left out and the CDR3 is given as listed by TCRdb. This sequence joins TRBV7-8 and TRBJ2-7; no check of the table's D call, TRBD1, against the DNA was made. CDR1 is SGHVS and CDR2 is FQNEAQ in the germline V gene. 13 amino acids form the CDR3, both terminal residues included. The CDR3 loop is CASSLGGQGRFFS.

The V call is TRBV7-9, the J call TRBJ1-4; no definite D call. Germline assignment: CDR1 SEHNR and CDR2 FQNEAQ (reference sequence). The CDR3 sequence is 14 residues long. Deletions cut 1 base from V and 8 bases from J, with 11 bases between. The CDR3: CASSLEAGREKLFF. CDR3 nucleotide sequence: TGTGCCAGCAGCTTAGAGGCGGGAAGAGAAAAACTGTTTTTT.

This sequence joins TRBV25-1 and TRBJ2-7; D remains unclear. The V and J ends lost 6 bases and 1 base respectively, with 10 bases between them. CDR1 MGHDK and CDR2 SYGVNS come from the germline V gene. CDR3 length: 13 residues. CDR3 nucleotides: TGTGCCAGCAGCCAACAACGGTCCTACGAGCAGTACTTC. This codes for CASSQQRSYEQYF.

The rearrangement uses TRBV15 and TRBJ2-1; D unclear. The CDR3 consists of 14 residues. Germline assignment: CDR1 LNHNV and CDR2 YYDKDF (reference sequence). V lost 1 base and J 7 bases, leaving 11 bases between the germline ends. CDR3 nucleotides: TGTGCCACCAGCAGAGCCACCCACGTGAATGAGCAGTTCTTC. Translated, it gives CATSRATHVNEQFF.

This clonotype was counted only a few times. The V and J genes are TRBV9 and TRBJ1-2; possible D gene TRBD1, 6 bases. The CDR3 loop spans 14 amino acids. V was pared by 0 bases and J by 7 bases, with 13 bases between. CDR1 is SGDLS and CDR2 is YYNGEE in the germline V gene. The CDR3 region is CASSVGQGLLGYTF. CDR3 coding DNA: TGTGCCAGCAGCGTAGGTCAGGGGTTGCTTGGCTACACCTTC.

Notes on this clonotype: The junction and the germline gene differ at one end; a read error may be behind it. This chain joins TRBV7-8 and TRBJ2-7; no firm D call. The CDR3 covers 14 residues. Germline-derived CDR1 and CDR2 are SGHVS and FQNEAQ. The CDR3 region is CASSLGQASNEQYF. The CDR3 nucleotides read TGTGCCAGCAGCTTAGGGCAGGCCTCCAACGAGCAGTACTTC.

As to this clonotype: At one boundary the junction diverges from the germline segment, which might be a read error. The chain carries TRBV9 and TRBJ2-5; TRBD1 matches 9 bases. CDR1 and CDR2 (germline): SGDLS, YYNGEE. The length of the CDR3 is 16 residues. For the CDR3, the DNA is TGTACCAGCAGCGTAGCGAGCGGGACAGGGACGGAGACCCAGTACTTC. This gives the protein CTSSVASGTGTETQYF.

This clonotype has a count of ten or more. This sequence joins TRBV10-3 and TRBJ1-6; 8 bases fit TRBD1. V was pared by 10 bases and J by 7 bases, with 12 bases of the junction left unmatched. Germline V CDR1 and CDR2: ENHRY, SYGVKD. The CDR3 covers 15 residues. The CDR3 sequence is CATTPWTGQNSPLHF. The CDR3 DNA is TGTGCCACAACGCCCTGGACAGGGCAGAATTCACCCCTCCACTTT.

This clonotype came up many times. The chain links TRBV2 to TRBJ1-1; D is perhaps TRBD1 (5 bases). With 6 bases removed from V and 7 bases from J, the gap between germline ends came to 18 bases. CDR1 is SNHLY and CDR2 is FYNNEI in the germline V gene. The CDR3 runs to 14 residues. The CDR3 sequence: CASSPGGGTGEAFF. CDR3 in DNA: TGTGCCAGCAGCCCCGGTGGGGGGACCGGTGAAGCTTTCTTT.

This clonotype has only a few counts. The chain has TRBV20-1 and TRBJ1-2; D not resolved. Germline V gene sequence: CDR1 DFQATT, CDR2 SNEGSKA (reference sequence). The germline V and J ends were trimmed by 0 bases and 7 bases, with 9 bases remaining between them. The length of the CDR3 is 12 residues. CDR3 in DNA: TGCAGTGCTAGAGATCCCTGGTCTGGCTACACCTTC. Encoded protein: CSARDPWSGYTF.

This chain uses TRBV29-1 with TRBJ1-3; 8 nucleotides align to TRBD1. This CDR3 spans 10 amino acids. From germline, CDR1 is SQVTM and CDR2 ANQGSEA. The V and J ends lost 5 bases and 10 bases, in that order; junction bases with no gene match: 1. The chain's CDR3 is CSVRTGTIYF. The CDR3, as DNA: TGCAGCGTTAGGACAGGGACCATATATTTT.

The genes are TRBV29-1 and TRBJ1-2, with TRBD1 matching over 9 bases. The germline V gene encodes CDR1 SQVTM and CDR2 ANQGSEA. The CDR3 spans 15 residues. V dropped 8 bases and J dropped 2; count of bases not matched to a gene: 12. The CDR3 bases are TGCAGCACCTTATCGGGGACAGGGATCAACTATGGCTACACCTTC. Translation: CSTLSGTGINYGYTF. Combining the CDR3 with reference TRBV29-1 and TRBJ1-2 gives the whole variable domain SAVISQKPSRDICQRGTSLTIQCQVDSQVTMMFWYRQQPGQSLTLIATANQGSEATYESGFVIDKFPISRPNLTFSTLTVSNMSPEDSSIYLCSTLSGTGINYGYTFGSGTRLTVV.

The CDR3 nucleotides are TGTGCCAGCAGCTTGGTAGGGACAGATCAAGAGACCCAGTACTTC. This gives the protein CASSLVGTDQETQYF. The chain has TRBV7-9 and TRBJ2-5; 7 nucleotides align to TRBD1. This CDR3 contains 15 residues. CDR1 SEHNR and CDR2 FQNEAQ come from the germline V gene (reference sequence). The V segment lost 3 bases and the J segment 2 bases; nucleotides outside the gene matches: 6.

This clonotype was counted a single time. The V call is TRBV6-2 or TRBV6-3, the J call TRBJ2-2; tentatively, D is TRBD1 (6 bases). V was pared by 0 bases and J by 6 bases, with 11 bases between. Germline CDR1 reads MNHEY; CDR2 reads SVGEGT. The CDR3 consists of 15 residues. The CDR3: CASSYSIQGPGELFF. CDR3 nucleotides: TGTGCCAGCAGTTACTCGATACAGGGTCCCGGGGAGCTGTTTTTT.

In its sample, this clonotype was seen many times. This sequence may be a read error, since a much larger clone differs from it by one base. V usage is TRBV7-9 and J usage is TRBJ2-7, with D unclear. The germline CDR1 and CDR2 sequences are SEHNR and FQNEAQ (reference sequence). V was cut by 5 bases and J by 2 bases, with 7 bases left in between. The CDR3 totals 12 residues. The CDR3, as DNA: TGTGCCAGCAGCCTGAGCGCCTACGAGCAGTACTTC. Translation: CASSLSAYEQYF.

The table lists this clonotype with many counts. The V and J genes are TRBV7-2 and TRBJ1-2, with D hard to call. Germline V lookup: CDR1 SGHTA, CDR2 FQGNSA. This CDR3 has 16 amino acids. Trimming stripped 0 bases from V and 2 bases from J, with 13 bases between. The CDR3: CASSLAGSTANYGYTF. The CDR3 DNA reads as TGTGCCAGCAGCTTAGCGGGGTCGACCGCGAACTATGGCTACACCTTC. Filled out from reference TRBV7-2 and TRBJ1-2, the complete variable domain reads GAGVSQSPSNKVTEKGKDVELRCDPISGHTALYWYRQSLGQGLEFLIYFQGNSAPDKSGLPSDRFSAERTGGSVSTLTIQRTQQEDSAVYLCASSLAGSTANYGYTFGSGTRLTVV.

This clonotype has just a few counts. V gene TRBV2 combines with J gene TRBJ2-5; D possibly corresponds to TRBD2 (6 bases). The CDR3 has 14 residues. The germline V gene has CDR1 SNHLY and CDR2 FYNNEI. The germline V and J ends were trimmed by 6 bases and 4 bases, with 15 bases remaining between them. This CDR3 is CASRGLRGRETQYF. CDR3 in DNA: TGTGCCAGCAGGGGACTCCGGGGAAGAGAGACCCAGTACTTC.

This CDR3 reads CSLISAFGYTF. CDR3 sequence (DNA): TGCAGCTTAATAAGTGCATTCGGCTACACCTTC. The V gene is TRBV29-1, the J gene TRBJ1-2; D ambiguous. The CDR3 consists of 11 residues. The germline V and J ends were trimmed by 8 bases and 8 bases, with 15 bases remaining between them. CDR1 and CDR2 (germline): SQVTM, ANQGSEA.

A note on this clonotype: Its ends do not fully match the called genes, so a read error is possible. The rearrangement joins TRBV10-3 to TRBJ1-1; 9 positions match TRBD1. Germline V gives CDR1 ENHRY, CDR2 SYGVKD. CDR3 size: 14 residues. CDR3 DNA: TGTGCCAGCAGTGGGACAGGGCCGGACACTGAAGCTTTCTTT. Protein product: CASSGTGPDTEAFF.

The genes are TRBV9 and TRBJ1-2; 9 positions agree with TRBD1. This CDR3 is 14 amino acids long. Per the germline V gene, CDR1 is SGDLS and CDR2 is YYNGEE. V lost 3 bases to trimming and J lost 4 bases; unmatched junction nucleotides: 4. The CDR3 loop reads CASSGTGGTYGYTF. CDR3 bases: TGTGCCAGCAGCGGCACAGGGGGCACCTATGGCTACACCTTC.

The chain uses TRBV2 and TRBJ2-5, with D maybe TRBD1 (6 bases). This CDR3 contains 13 residues. Trimming shortened V by 8 bases and J by 1 base, and 11 bases separated the two germline ends. CDR1 and CDR2 (germline): SNHLY, FYNNEI. CDR3 in amino acids: CASGRDIQETQYF. Here the CDR3 DNA reads TGTGCCAGCGGTCGGGACATCCAAGAGACCCAGTACTTC.

The table lists this clonotype with many counts. The chain couples TRBV15 to TRBJ2-7; 10 nucleotides match TRBD2. This CDR3 spans 16 amino acids. CDR1 is LNHNV and CDR2 is YYDKDF in the germline V gene (reference sequence). Trimming cost V 0 bases and J 6 bases; bases outside gene matches: 8. The chain's CDR3 is CATSRDRGLAFSEQYF. In nucleotides, the CDR3 is TGTGCCACCAGCAGAGATAGGGGACTAGCGTTTTCCGAGCAGTACTTC.

This chain joins TRBV15 and TRBJ2-6; a possible D gene is TRBD2 (5 bases). The V end was cut by 4 bases, the J end by 0 bases, with 16 bases between. CDR1 is LNHNV and CDR2 is YYDKDF in the germline V gene (reference sequence). This CDR3 has 18 amino acids. CDR3 bases: TGTGCCACCAGCACCTTGGACTCCAGGAGCTCTGGGGCCAACGTCCTGACTTTC. Protein sequence: CATSTLDSRSSGANVLTF.

Comments on this clonotype: Relative to the germline gene, one junction end is altered; a read error may explain this. The genes are TRBV7-9 and TRBJ1-4, with 9 bases lining up with TRBD1. CDR3 length: 15 residues. Germline V CDR1 and CDR2: SEHNR, FQNEAQ (reference sequence). DNA of the CDR3: TGTGCCAGCAGCCCTCGGACAGGGGAGGTGGAAAGACTGTTTTTT. Its protein is CASSPRTGEVERLFF. Drawing the rest from reference TRBV7-9 and TRBJ1-4, the complete variable domain is DTGVSQNPRHKITKRGQNVTFRCDPISEHNRLYWYRQTLGQGPEFLTYFQNEAQLEKSRLLSDRFSAERPKGSFSTLEIQRTEQGDSAMYLCASSPRTGEVERLFFGSGTQLSVL.

The CDR3 DNA reads TGTGCCAGCAGCGTAGGAGCCGCTCAGCCCCAGCATTTT. It translates to CASSVGAAQPQHF. The chain carries TRBV2 and TRBJ1-5; D ambiguous. The CDR3 sequence is 13 residues long. Germline-derived CDR1 and CDR2 are SNHLY and FYNNEI. Trimming removed 6 bases at V and 6 bases at J, with 12 bases between.

The chain carries TRBV20-1 and TRBJ2-7; no clear D. The CDR3 runs to 13 residues. The V gene lost 1 base and the J gene lost 3 bases, with 10 bases spanning the gap. CDR1 DFQATT and CDR2 SNEGSKA come from the germline V gene (reference sequence). As DNA, the CDR3 is TGCAGTGCTAGAGCGGTTGTGGGCTACGAGCAGTACTTC. Protein: CSARAVVGYEQYF.

This clonotype was counted many times. V usage is TRBV7-2 and J usage is TRBJ1-2; D uncertain. Trimming left V 5 bases short and J 4 bases short, with 11 bases between. This CDR3 has 13 residues. From germline, CDR1 is SGHTA and CDR2 FQGNSA. In DNA form, the CDR3 reads TGTGCCAGCAGCCCGTCAAGGCTCTATGGCTACACCTTC. This encodes CASSPSRLYGYTF.